The present T cell receptor beta chain was sequenced within a study of molecular identifiers for immune sequencing clone quantification. Study background: Four of five RNA aliquots from around 20,000 or 100,000 naive CD8 T cells were sequenced.

One entry per CDR3 protein results from TCRdb running MiXCR on the PCR reads. The table includes hundreds of thousands of distinct CDR3 sequences, around 25% detected once. This clonotype was counted only a few times. Germline-derived CDR1 and CDR2 are GTSNPN and SVGIG (reference sequence). There are 16 residues in the CDR3. V was pared by 0 bases and J by 5 bases, with 20 bases between. Sequencing was carried out using naive CD8+ T cells from blood, with Jurkat cell RNA spiked in. The subset was: FACS-sorted CD8+CD4-CCR7+CD45RA+ naive T cells. This TCR came from a human donor in good health. Some libraries in this study had Jurkat cell RNA spiked in. The chain combines TRBV30 with TRBJ2-7; D is unclear. The CDR3 protein is CAWSVIDEWGTHEQYF. DNA for the CDR3: TGTGCCTGGAGTGTTATAGACGAGTGGGGAACCCACGAGCAGTACTTC. The whole variable domain, remainder taken from reference TRBV30 and TRBJ2-7, is SQTIHQWPATLVQPVGSPLSLECTVEGTSNPNLYWYRQAAGRGLQLLFYSVGIGQISSEVPQNLSASRPQDRQFILSSKKLLLSDSGFYLCAWSVIDEWGTHEQYFGPGTRLTVT.